The 9 T cell receptor beta chains below were found in one sample sequenced in a study of T cells in Graves' hyperthyroidism and ophthalmopathy. What was amplified from RNA transcripts were TCR beta CDR3 regions. The HTBI set primed first-round TCR CDR3 RT-PCR. TCRdb recomputed calls from the multiplex PCR reads with MiXCR, one row per CDR3 protein. The table lists roughly 300,000 distinct CDR3 sequences, 15% to 20% of them singletons. Material for sequencing was blood. These receptors were taken from a woman aged 50 to 60 with Graves' hyperthyroidism.

The chain carries TRBV7-2 and TRBJ2-2; 8 bases agree with TRBD2. V gave up 5 bases and J gave up 6 bases; unmatched junction bases: 8. In germline, CDR1 is SGHTA, CDR2 FQGNSA. The CDR3 contains 15 residues. CDR3 loop: CASSPGLAGAGELFF. DNA of the CDR3: TGTGCCAGCAGCCCCGGGCTAGCGGGCGCCGGGGAGCTGTTTTTT.

The chain recombines TRBV11-2 with TRBJ2-2; D might be TRBD2 (6 bases). The CDR3 is 13 residues long. Germline V gives CDR1 SGHAT, CDR2 FQNNGV. V was cut by 6 bases and J by 7 bases, with 12 bases left in between. Here the CDR3 DNA reads TGTGCCAGCAGTTCTACGGGGGTCGGGGAGCTGTTTTTT. The encoded protein is CASSSTGVGELFF. Supplemented by reference TRBV11-2 and TRBJ2-2, the full variable domain reads EAGVAQSPRYKIIEKRQSVAFWCNPISGHATLYWYQQILGQGPKLLIQFQNNGVVDDSQLPKDRFSAERLKGVDSTLKIQPAKLEDSAVYLCASSSTGVGELFFGEGSRLTVL.

The genes are TRBV19 and TRBJ2-2; TRBD1 might be the D (6 bases). The CDR3 contains 14 residues. Germline V gene lookup returns CDR1 LNHDA and CDR2 SQIVND (reference sequence). V lost 5 bases, J lost 4 bases, and 11 bases lay in between. CDR3 DNA sequence: TGTGCCAGTAGTCAGTCAGGGGCCACCGGGGAGCTGTTTTTT. It yields the protein CASSQSGATGELFF.

This chain joins TRBV2 and TRBJ1-4; D perhaps matches TRBD1 (5 bases). In germline, CDR1 is SNHLY, CDR2 FYNNEI. The CDR3 extends over 14 amino acids. The germline V and J ends were trimmed by 11 bases and 4 bases, with 17 bases remaining between them. CDR3 DNA: TGTGCCTCGGGAGGGGTGAGGGGTAATGAAAAACTGTTTTTT. Its translation: CASGGVRGNEKLFF.

The chain carries TRBV5-8 and TRBJ2-1, with 7 nucleotides matching TRBD2. CDR3 length equals 17 residues. CDR1 SGHTS and CDR2 YDEGEE come from the germline V gene. V shed 0 bases, J shed 2 bases, and the junction held 8 bases outside the gene matches. CDR3 DNA: TGTGCCAGCAGCTTGGGGGGGGGTGCGAGGGCCTACAATGAGCAGTTCTTC. Translated, it gives CASSLGGGARAYNEQFF.

The sample holds many counts of this clonotype. The gene calls are TRBV3-1 and TRBJ2-1, with 8 positions matching TRBD1. Germline CDR1 is LGHDT and CDR2 is YNNKEL (reference sequence). CDR3 size: 15 residues. The trim removed 4 bases at V and 0 bases at J, leaving 2 bases unmatched. CDR3 region: CASSRTGSSYNEQFF. Here the CDR3 DNA reads TGTGCCAGCAGCCGGACAGGGAGCTCCTACAATGAGCAGTTCTTC.

At least ten counts were recorded for this clonotype. This sequence joins TRBV6-1 and TRBJ1-2; D unclear. The germline gives CDR1 MNHNS, CDR2 SASEGT. This CDR3 region has 16 residues. V lost 5 bases, J lost 4 bases, and 20 bases lay in between. The CDR3 region is CASSTQRYRRGYGYTF. Written as DNA, the CDR3 is TGTGCCAGCAGTACCCAAAGGTACCGACGGGGCTATGGCTACACCTTC.

The V and J genes are TRBV27 and TRBJ2-7; 11 bases are a match to TRBD2. The ends lost 7 bases at V and 1 base at J; junction bases unmatched: 6. Germline CDR1 is MNHEY and CDR2 is SMNVEV (reference sequence). CDR3 length equals 15 residues. CDR3 protein: CASKLSSGRSYEQYF. In nucleotides, the CDR3 is TGTGCCAGCAAACTTTCTAGCGGGAGGTCCTACGAGCAGTACTTC.

The genes are TRBV5-6 and TRBJ2-3, with 9 bases identical to TRBD2. The CDR3 loop spans 16 amino acids. The germline gives CDR1 SGHDT, CDR2 YYEEEE. V lost 0 bases to trimming and J lost 3 bases; unmatched junction nucleotides: 5. CDR3 sequence (DNA): TGTGCCAGCAGCTTGGGCGGGAGGGATGTGACAGATACGCAGTATTTT. This gives the protein CASSLGGRDVTDTQYF.